The 21 T cell receptor beta chains reported below all come from one sample, sequenced in a study of blood T cell repertoires in COVID-19. The protocol was immunoSEQ multiplex PCR, while the TCRdb copy is restricted to in-frame clones and leaves out a portion. The table records 380,000 or so clones, roughly 90% of them present only once. The sequenced sample was peripheral blood. The receptors come from a man between 40 and 49 years old with acute or convalescent COVID-19.

The chain employs TRBV6-1 and TRBJ2-2; 9 bases align to TRBD2. CDR1 and CDR2 (germline): MNHNS, SASEGT. The CDR3 sequence is 16 residues long. V lost 2 bases and J lost 6; bases outside the gene matches: 7. CDR3 region: CASSEWGGRGPGELFF. The CDR3 DNA reads TGTGCCAGCAGTGAATGGGGCGGGAGGGGCCCCGGGGAGCTGTTTTTT.

DNA for the CDR3: TGCGCCAGCAGCCATGCGGGAACGACCTACGAGCAGTACTTC. This codes for CASSHAGTTYEQYF. V and J are TRBV4-1 and TRBJ2-7; possible D gene TRBD2, 6 bases. The CDR3 sequence is 14 residues long. CDR1 is MGHRA and CDR2 is YSYEKL in the germline V gene. The V end lost 3 bases, the J end lost 2 bases, and 11 bases lay between the germline ends.

The chain combines TRBV12-3 or TRBV12-4 with TRBJ2-7; D might be TRBD1 (5 bases). This CDR3 spans 13 amino acids. Trimming removed 3 bases at V and 3 bases at J, with 9 bases between. The CDR3 nucleotides read TGTGCCAGCAGTTTGGGCAGGGTCTACGAGCAGTACTTC. Amino acids: CASSLGRVYEQYF.

The chain uses TRBV6-2 or TRBV6-3 and TRBJ1-1; 10 nucleotides agree with TRBD1. The V gene's germline CDR1 is MNHEY and CDR2 SVGEGT. CDR3 size: 14 residues. V was pared by 4 bases and J by 4 bases, with 3 bases of the junction left unmatched. As DNA, the CDR3 is TGTGCCAGCAGTTCGGACAGGGGGTTCACTGAAGCTTTCTTT. Protein sequence: CASSSDRGFTEAFF.

The chain combines TRBV5-4 with TRBJ1-2; tentatively, D is TRBD1 (6 bases). The germline CDR1 and CDR2 sequences are SGHNT and YYREEE (reference sequence). The V gene lost 1 base and the J gene lost 8 bases, with 12 bases spanning the gap. The CDR3 extends over 13 amino acids. The CDR3 is CASSLKGEEGYTF. The CDR3 DNA sequence: TGTGCCAGCAGCTTGAAGGGGGAAGAGGGCTACACCTTC. The full variable domain, in which reference TRBV5-4 and TRBJ1-2 provide the parts outside the CDR3, is ETGVTQSPTHLIKTRGQQVTLRCSSQSGHNTVSWYQQALGQGPQFIFQYYREEENGRGNFPPRFSGLQFPNYSSELNVNALELDDSALYLCASSLKGEEGYTFGSGTRLTVV.

This clone was seen more than once but under ten times. The chain is built from TRBV4-3 and TRBJ2-2; D gene uncertain. The germline V gene encodes CDR1 LGHNA and CDR2 YSLEER. The CDR3 totals 17 residues. Trimming left V 0 bases short and J 4 bases short, with 15 bases between. The CDR3 bases are TGCGCCAGCAGCCAAGATAGGAGCCCTAAGGCCACCGGGGAGCTGTTTTTT. Encoded protein: CASSQDRSPKATGELFF.

The chain uses TRBV7-3 and TRBJ2-1, with 8 bases identical to TRBD1. The CDR3 length is 15 residues. The junction had 1 base not matched to a gene; V was cut back by 3 bases and J by 0 bases. Germline V lookup: CDR1 SGHTA, CDR2 FQGTGA. In DNA, the CDR3 is TGTGCCAGCAGCTTCGGACAGGGCTCCTACAATGAGCAGTTCTTC. It specifies CASSFGQGSYNEQFF.

The rearrangement links TRBV27 to TRBJ1-2, with D unresolved. The germline V and J ends were trimmed by 1 base and 8 bases, with 11 bases remaining between them. This CDR3 is 13 amino acids long. Germline V CDR1 and CDR2: MNHEY, SMNVEV (reference sequence). The chain's CDR3 is CASSLFSGWGYTF. The CDR3 DNA reads as TGTGCCAGCAGTTTATTTTCGGGTTGGGGCTACACCTTC.

The chain uses TRBV13 and TRBJ1-3, with D unclear. Germline V gene data show CDR1 as PRHDT and CDR2 as FYEKMQ (reference sequence). This CDR3 comprises 15 residues. The germline V and J ends were trimmed by 2 bases and 4 bases, with 12 bases remaining between them. The CDR3 here is CASSLMLGAGNTIYF. The CDR3 DNA reads as TGTGCCAGCAGCTTAATGCTCGGTGCAGGAAACACCATATATTTT.

The chain links TRBV28 to TRBJ2-7; 12 bases agree with TRBD1. This CDR3 is built from 16 residues. In germline, CDR1 is MDHEN, CDR2 SYDVKM. V lost 5 bases to trimming and J lost 7 bases; unmatched junction nucleotides: 12. CDR3 bases: TGTGCCAGCAGTCCATCCCCGGGACAGGGGGCGAGGGAGCAGTACTTC. Amino acids: CASSPSPGQGAREQYF.

The chain uses TRBV5-1 and TRBJ2-6; 9 positions agree with TRBD2. The CDR3 has 19 residues. CDR1 and CDR2 (germline): SGHRS, YFSETQ. With 3 bases clipped from V and 1 base from J, the junction kept 11 bases outside the gene matches. In nucleotides, the CDR3 is TGCGCCAGCAGCTGGGGAGCTAGCGGGGCTCGGTCTGGGGCCAACGTCCTGACTTTC. Translation: CASSWGASGARSGANVLTF.

This chain connects TRBV6-5 to TRBJ1-4; D gene ambiguous. CDR3 length equals 14 residues. V shed 5 bases and J shed 4 bases, with 11 bases lying between them. Germline assignment: CDR1 MNHEY and CDR2 SVGAGI. The CDR3 loop is CASSPSGSNEKLFF. CDR3 bases: TGTGCCAGCAGTCCGAGCGGGAGTAATGAAAAACTGTTTTTT.

The chain couples TRBV3-1 (or the pseudogene TRBV3-2) to TRBJ2-5, with 8 bases fitting TRBD1. V trimming: 1 base; J trimming: 5 bases; junction bases outside the gene matches: 6. This CDR3 spans 15 amino acids. CDR1 LGHDT and CDR2 YNNKEL come from the germline V gene (reference sequence). Here the CDR3 DNA reads TGTGCCAGCAGCCAAGCGGACAGGGTGGGGGAGACCCAGTACTTC. Translating it yields CASSQADRVGETQYF.

J is TRBJ1-5 and V is TRBV24-1, with D perhaps matching TRBD1 (5 bases). CDR3 length equals 14 residues. Trimming took 6 bases from V and 0 from J, leaving 8 bases between them. From germline, CDR1 is KGHDR and CDR2 SFDVKD. CDR3 DNA sequence: TGTGCCACCAGTAAGGGGTCTAGCAATCAGCCCCAGCATTTT. Its translation: CATSKGSSNQPQHF.

The CDR3 loop is CASSGMPLSTGNRGYTF. The CDR3 nucleotides are TGTGCCAGCAGCGGAATGCCCCTCTCCACGGGAAACCGTGGCTACACCTTC. This chain links TRBV5-5 with TRBJ1-2; D is unresolved. With 4 bases removed from V and 7 bases from J, the gap between germline ends came to 26 bases. CDR1 is SGHKS, CDR2 YYEKEE, per germline (reference sequence). The CDR3 length is 17 residues.

The V gene is TRBV7-9, the J gene TRBJ2-4, with D tentatively TRBD2 (5 bases). The germline V and J ends were trimmed by 2 bases and 1 base, with 9 bases remaining between them. Looked up from germline, CDR1 is SEHNR and CDR2 is FQNEAQ (reference sequence). The CDR3 extends over 15 amino acids. Here the CDR3 reads CASSLTGGAKNIQYF. The CDR3 DNA sequence: TGTGCCAGCAGCTTAACGGGCGGGGCCAAAAACATTCAGTACTTC.

The chain recombines TRBV21-1 with TRBJ2-7; TRBD2, the table's D call, lacks a check against the DNA. TRBV21-1 is tagged as a pseudogene. The CDR3 runs 15 residues. The CDR3 sequence: CASSRTSGISYEQYF. The CDR3 DNA is TGTGCCAGCAGCCGGACTAGCGGGATCTCCTACGAGCAGTACTTC.

This clone appeared once. The V call is TRBV2, the J call TRBJ1-2; 9 nucleotides match TRBD1. The CDR3 has 14 residues. The germline gives CDR1 SNHLY, CDR2 FYNNEI. Unmatched junction bases numbered 4, after V lost 8 bases and J lost 0 bases. The CDR3 sequence: CASPGQGANYGYTF. The CDR3 DNA is TGTGCCAGCCCGGGACAGGGAGCTAACTATGGCTACACCTTC.

This clone appeared once. The rearrangement uses TRBV19 and TRBJ1-6; D gene uncertain. Trimming took 7 bases from V and 3 from J, leaving 10 bases between them. CDR1 is LNHDA and CDR2 is SQIVND in the germline V gene (reference sequence). The CDR3 has 14 amino acids. CDR3: CASKGLNYNSPLHF. In DNA form, the CDR3 reads TGTGCCAGTAAAGGACTGAACTATAATTCACCCCTCCACTTT.

In regard to this clone: An end of the junction differs from the germline gene, which may be a read error. V and J are TRBV7-7 and TRBJ1-4, with 10 positions matching TRBD1. This CDR3 is 15 amino acids long. The germline V gene has CDR1 SSHAT and CDR2 FNYEAQ (reference sequence). CDR3 nucleotide sequence: TGTGCTAGCAGCTTGGGGGACAGGGGTGTGCCAAAACTGTTTTTT. Translating gives CASSLGDRGVPKLFF.

The gene calls are TRBV5-1 and TRBJ2-6; 7 nucleotides match TRBD1. The V gene end was trimmed by 3 bases and the J gene end by 4 bases; junction bases not matched to a gene: 10. CDR1 SGHRS and CDR2 YFSETQ come from the germline V gene. The CDR3 contains 17 residues. CDR3 protein: CASSSEIQGTGANVLTF. For the CDR3, the DNA is TGCGCCAGCAGCTCGGAAATACAGGGGACCGGGGCCAACGTCCTGACTTTC. Full variable domain (missing parts from reference TRBV5-1 and TRBJ2-6): KAGVTQTPRYLIKTRGQQVTLSCSPISGHRSVSWYQQTPGQGLQFLFEYFSETQRNKGNFPGRFSGRQFSNSRSEMNVSTLELGDSALYLCASSSEIQGTGANVLTFGAGSRLTVL.